The 30 T cell receptor beta chains in this list originate from one sample, sequenced in a study of cytomegalovirus exposure and HLA in healthy donors. The protocol was immunoSEQ multiplex PCR, while the TCRdb copy is restricted to in-frame clones and leaves out a portion. Of some 180,000 clones in the sample, about 89% were seen once. The specimen sequenced was PBMCs. The receptors come from a man younger than 45 in good health and CMV-seropositive.

This sequence joins TRBV11-2 and TRBJ2-7; the match to TRBD2 covers 11 bases. Germline loops: CDR1 SGHAT, CDR2 FQNNGV. The V and J ends lost 5 bases and 3 bases, in that order; junction bases with no gene match: 9. The CDR3 runs to 16 residues. CDR3 nucleotide sequence: TGTGCCAGCAGCCCCATAGCGGGAGGGTCCGACTACGAGCAGTACTTC. Translated, it gives CASSPIAGGSDYEQYF.

V gene TRBV27 combines with J gene TRBJ2-1, with TRBD2 matching 16 bases. The junction had 2 bases not matched to a gene; V was cut back by 3 bases and J by 9 bases. Germline V gives CDR1 MNHEY, CDR2 SMNVEV (reference sequence). This CDR3 is 15 amino acids long. In DNA form, the CDR3 reads TGTGCCAGCAGTTTGGGGACTAGCGGGAGGGGTGAGCAGTTCTTC. It is translated as CASSLGTSGRGEQFF.

This clone was picked up a small number of times. The chain is built from TRBV6-1 and TRBJ2-3; D gene uncertain. Germline loops: CDR1 MNHNS, CDR2 SASEGT. Deletions cut 10 bases from V and 6 bases from J, with 14 bases between. The CDR3 spans 12 residues. The CDR3 DNA sequence: TGTGCCACAACTTACCTAGGTGATACGCAGTATTTT. It specifies CATTYLGDTQYF.

The chain has TRBV4-3 and TRBJ1-1; D possibly corresponds to TRBD1 (6 bases). The V end was cut by 4 bases, the J end by 5 bases, with 17 bases between. Germline V gives CDR1 LGHNA, CDR2 YSLEER. The CDR3 has 15 amino acids. CDR3 in DNA: TGCGCCAGCAGCCCGAGCCAGGGGCTGAGGACTGAAGCTTTCTTT. This encodes CASSPSQGLRTEAFF.

CDR3 in DNA: TGTGCCTGGAGTGTAAATAAGGGGGAAAACACCTTC. It codes for CAWSVNKGENTF. The gene calls are TRBV30 and TRBJ1-2; D might be TRBD1 (6 bases). The V gene lost 0 bases and the J gene lost 12 bases, with 14 bases spanning the gap. In germline, CDR1 is GTSNPN, CDR2 SVGIG (reference sequence). The CDR3 covers 12 residues.

The rearrangement uses TRBV15 and TRBJ2-1; D is tentatively TRBD1 or TRBD2 (5 bases each). This CDR3 comprises 14 residues. The V end lost 7 bases, the J end lost 7 bases, and 17 bases lay between the germline ends. Looked up from germline, CDR1 is LNHNV and CDR2 is YYDKDF (reference sequence). In DNA, the CDR3 is TGTGCCACCAAGATTTTTGAGGGGACGAATGAGCAGTTCTTC. It specifies CATKIFEGTNEQFF.

The chain joins TRBV28 to TRBJ2-7; TRBD2 matches 8 bases. The CDR3 consists of 13 residues. Germline V CDR1 and CDR2: MDHEN, SYDVKM. With V trimmed by 8 bases and J by 4 bases, 7 bases remained unmatched. The CDR3 protein is CASLVAGSYEQYF. CDR3 bases: TGTGCCAGCTTAGTAGCGGGAAGTTACGAGCAGTACTTC. Combining the CDR3 with reference TRBV28 and TRBJ2-7 gives the whole variable domain DVKVTQSSRYLVKRTGEKVFLECVQDMDHENMFWYRQDPGLGLRLIYFSYDVKMKEKGDIPEGYSVSREKKERFSLILESASTNQTSMYLCASLVAGSYEQYFGPGTRLTVT.

The gene calls are TRBV6-4 and TRBJ2-3; 12 bases are shared with TRBD2. The CDR3 runs 15 residues. The V and J ends lost 2 bases and 3 bases, in that order; junction bases with no gene match: 0. Germline lookup yields CDR1 MRHNA and CDR2 SNTAGT. CDR3 loop: CASSDTSGGTDTQYF. CDR3 in DNA: TGTGCCAGCAGTGACACTAGCGGGGGGACAGATACGCAGTATTTT.

The chain employs TRBV19 and TRBJ1-5, with 7 bases matching TRBD1. The length of the CDR3 is 13 residues. Looked up from germline, CDR1 is LNHDA and CDR2 is SQIVND (reference sequence). With V trimmed by 6 bases and J by 6 bases, 5 bases remained unmatched. The CDR3 reads CASRDRDVQPQHF. The CDR3, as DNA: TGTGCCAGTAGAGACAGGGACGTTCAGCCCCAGCATTTT.

V gene TRBV5-1 combines with J gene TRBJ1-1; TRBD1 agrees at 7 bases. V was pared by 4 bases and J by 8 bases, with 17 bases of the junction left unmatched. CDR3 length equals 16 residues. Germline CDR1 and CDR2: SGHRS and YFSETQ. The CDR3 sequence: CASSPPGGALPLEAFF. The CDR3 region has the DNA TGCGCCAGCAGCCCCCCAGGGGGTGCCCTACCACTAGAAGCTTTCTTT.

The J gene is TRBJ2-7, the V gene TRBV6-6; D not certain. The CDR3 sequence is 16 residues long. Germline V gene lookup returns CDR1 MNHNY and CDR2 SVGAGI (reference sequence). V was cut by 0 bases and J by 0 bases, with 12 bases left in between. Here the CDR3 reads CASSYSKVHFSYEQYF. The CDR3, as DNA: TGTGCCAGCAGTTACTCCAAGGTGCACTTCTCCTACGAGCAGTACTTC.

This chain connects TRBV10-2 to TRBJ2-7, with 9 nucleotides matching TRBD2. With V trimmed by 5 bases and J by 5 bases, 10 bases remained unmatched. CDR3 size: 15 residues. Germline CDR1 WSHSY, CDR2 SAAADI. CDR3 sequence: CASSLAGGPGDEQYF. The CDR3 DNA sequence: TGCGCCAGCAGTTTGGCGGGAGGGCCTGGAGACGAGCAGTACTTC.

The chain employs TRBV15 and TRBJ2-7, with no clear D. V shed 0 bases and J shed 6 bases, with 12 bases lying between them. The CDR3 covers 14 residues. CDR1 and CDR2 from the germline V gene are LNHNV and YYDKDF (reference sequence). The CDR3: CATSRDQRTSEQYF. CDR3 bases: TGTGCCACCAGCAGAGATCAACGGACCTCCGAGCAGTACTTC.

This chain uses TRBV2 with TRBJ1-5; 10 bases agree with TRBD1. The CDR3 is made up of 16 amino acids. Germline V gene sequence: CDR1 SNHLY, CDR2 FYNNEI. J gave up 2 bases and V 6 bases, and 7 bases lay outside the gene matches. The chain's CDR3 is CASRGDRGSGNQPQHF. CDR3 nucleotides: TGTGCCAGCAGGGGGGACAGGGGCAGCGGCAATCAGCCCCAGCATTTT.

This clone was seen only once. This chain connects TRBV7-9 to TRBJ1-1; D is uncertain. The CDR3 totals 13 residues. Germline V gene data show CDR1 as SEHNR and CDR2 as FQNEAQ (reference sequence). Trimming took off 5 bases at V and 0 bases at J, with 7 bases between the two ends. Here the CDR3 DNA reads TGTGCCAGCAGCACGAGTGTGAACACTGAAGCTTTCTTT. Its translation: CASSTSVNTEAFF.

The chain combines TRBV14 with TRBJ2-2, with 12 bases lining up with TRBD2. Germline V lookup: CDR1 SGHDN, CDR2 FVKESK. V lost 5 bases, J lost 4 bases, and 5 bases stayed unmatched. CDR3 length equals 16 residues. The CDR3 coding sequence is TGTGCCAGCAGCTGGACTAGCGGGACTCGCACCGGGGAGCTGTTTTTT. Residues: CASSWTSGTRTGELFF. The entire variable domain, with the rest obtained from reference TRBV14 and TRBJ2-2, is as follows: EAGVTQFPSHSVIEKGQTVTLRCDPISGHDNLYWYRRVMGKEIKFLLHFVKESKQDESGMPNNRFLAERTGGTYSTLKVQPAELEDSGVYFCASSWTSGTRTGELFFGEGSRLTVL.

J is TRBJ2-5 and V is TRBV9, with no clear D. V was cut by 0 bases and J by 5 bases, with 14 bases left in between. Germline CDR1 reads SGDLS; CDR2 reads YYNGEE. CDR3 length: 15 residues. The CDR3 region is CASSVERLAMETQYF. The CDR3 DNA sequence: TGTGCCAGCAGCGTAGAGAGGTTGGCCATGGAGACCCAGTACTTC.

V gene TRBV4-1 combines with J gene TRBJ2-7; no clear D gene. V was pared by 4 bases and J by 3 bases, with 10 bases between. The CDR3 runs to 13 residues. The germline V gene has CDR1 MGHRA and CDR2 YSYEKL. This CDR3 is CASSPTGRYEQYF. The CDR3 DNA reads as TGCGCCAGCAGCCCGACGGGCCGCTACGAGCAGTACTTC.

The gene calls are TRBV13 and TRBJ2-3; D could derive from TRBD1 or TRBD2 (5 bases each). Germline V gives CDR1 PRHDT, CDR2 FYEKMQ (reference sequence). The V end lost 5 bases, the J end lost 0 bases, and 12 bases lay between the germline ends. CDR3 length: 15 residues. The CDR3 DNA reads as TGTGCCAGCAGCGCCTCCGGGGCTAGCACAGATACGCAGTATTTT. Translated, it gives CASSASGASTDTQYF.

V and J are TRBV28 and TRBJ2-7; D remains ambiguous. V lost 4 bases and J lost 0, with 7 bases in between. Germline CDR1 is MDHEN and CDR2 is SYDVKM. This CDR3 has 13 residues. CDR3 amino acids: CASSSIDSYEQYF. Written as DNA, the CDR3 is TGTGCCAGCAGTTCCATCGACTCCTACGAGCAGTACTTC.

The J gene is TRBJ2-6, the V gene TRBV7-9; D unclear. There are 15 residues in the CDR3. Trimming cost V 4 bases and J 0 bases, with 7 bases left between them. Germline-derived CDR1 and CDR2 are SEHNR and FQNEAQ (reference sequence). Here the CDR3 DNA reads TGTGCCAGCAGCTCCCTGGGCTCTGGGGCCAACGTCCTGACTTTC. Protein product: CASSSLGSGANVLTF. Together with reference TRBV7-9 and TRBJ2-6, the CDR3 gives the full variable domain: DTGVSQNPRHKITKRGQNVTFRCDPISEHNRLYWYRQTLGQGPEFLTYFQNEAQLEKSRLLSDRFSAERPKGSFSTLEIQRTEQGDSAMYLCASSSLGSGANVLTFGAGSRLTVL.

This chain connects TRBV19 to TRBJ1-5; no reliable D call. This CDR3 is built from 15 residues. Trimming removed 3 bases at V and 0 bases at J, with 9 bases between. CDR1 and CDR2 (germline): LNHDA, SQIVND (reference sequence). This CDR3 is CASSMTGYSNQPQHF. CDR3 nucleotide sequence: TGTGCCAGTAGTATGACGGGATATAGCAATCAGCCCCAGCATTTT.

This chain joins TRBV27 and TRBJ2-7, with TRBD1 as a possible D gene (6 bases). Germline V CDR1 and CDR2: MNHEY, SMNVEV (reference sequence). The length of the CDR3 is 15 residues. V was trimmed by 8 bases and J by 0 bases, leaving 17 bases between them. CDR3: CASGSVYRDSYEQYF. For the CDR3, the DNA is TGTGCCAGCGGATCAGTTTACAGGGACTCCTACGAGCAGTACTTC.

The table lists this clone with a count of one. This sequence joins TRBV5-1 and TRBJ2-3; D gene unclear. V lost 3 bases to trimming and J lost 0 bases, with 8 bases between them. The CDR3 has 14 residues. Per the germline V gene, CDR1 is SGHRS and CDR2 is YFSETQ. As DNA, the CDR3 is TGCGCCAGCAGCTACCGTTACAGCACAGATACGCAGTATTTT. Protein: CASSYRYSTDTQYF.

The genes are TRBV30 and TRBJ2-6, with D hard to call. CDR1 and CDR2 (germline): GTSNPN, SVGIG (reference sequence). V lost 5 bases and J lost 1, with 6 bases in between. CDR3 length equals 13 residues. CDR3 region: CAWSPSGANVLTF. CDR3 DNA: TGTGCCTGGTCTCCTTCTGGGGCCAACGTCCTGACTTTC.

The CDR3 DNA sequence: TGTGCCAGCATCGGGACGGGGGCTTTCTTT. The encoded protein is CASIGTGAFF. The chain links TRBV6-6 to TRBJ1-1; perhaps TRBD1 as D (5 bases). This CDR3 has 10 residues. The germline V gene has CDR1 MNHNY and CDR2 SVGAGI (reference sequence). V lost 7 bases and J 11 bases, leaving 11 bases between the germline ends.

This clone was counted a single time. The gene calls are TRBV7-2 and TRBJ2-3; possible D gene TRBD1, 6 bases. This CDR3 comprises 14 residues. Trimming took 3 bases from V and 6 from J, leaving 13 bases between them. Germline V gene data show CDR1 as SGHTA and CDR2 as FQGNSA. For the CDR3, the DNA is TGTGCCAGCAGCTTCCGGGACATACGGGATACGCAGTATTTT. It codes for CASSFRDIRDTQYF.

The V gene is TRBV7-6, the J gene TRBJ2-3; TRBD2 is a possible D gene (7 bases). CDR3 length: 15 amino acids. Per the germline V gene, CDR1 is SGHVS and CDR2 is FNYEAQ. Trimming pared 3 bases from V and 4 bases from J, leaving 14 bases between. The CDR3: CASSLGGPGADTQYF. CDR3 in DNA: TGTGCCAGCAGCTTGGGGGGGCCGGGGGCAGATACGCAGTATTTT. Complete variable domain (other parts from reference TRBV7-6 and TRBJ2-3): GAGVSQSPRYKVTKRGQDVALRCDPISGHVSLYWYRQALGQGPEFLTYFNYEAQQDKSGLPNDRFSAERPEGSISTLTIQRTEQRDSAMYRCASSLGGPGADTQYFGPGTRLTVL.

This chain uses TRBV9 with TRBJ1-5, with 8 bases identical to TRBD1. The CDR3 covers 17 residues. Germline CDR1 and CDR2: SGDLS and YYNGEE. Unmatched junction bases numbered 8, after V lost 3 bases and J lost 0 bases. The CDR3 sequence is CASSEGTGDYSNQPQHF. In DNA form, the CDR3 reads TGTGCCAGCAGCGAGGGGACAGGAGATTATAGCAATCAGCCCCAGCATTTT.

The rearrangement joins TRBV15 to TRBJ2-7, with a weak D call TRBD1 (6 bases). This CDR3 region has 20 residues. The germline V gene has CDR1 LNHNV and CDR2 YYDKDF (reference sequence). Trimming took off 0 bases at V and 4 bases at J, with 28 bases between the two ends. DNA of the CDR3: TGTGCCACCAGCAGAGATTACACAGGGCAATCGCGACTGGCTATTTACGAGCAGTACTTC. Amino acids: CATSRDYTGQSRLAIYEQYF. Complete variable domain (other parts from reference TRBV15 and TRBJ2-7): DAMVIQNPRYQVTQFGKPVTLSCSQTLNHNVMYWYQQKSSQAPKLLFHYYDKDFNNEADTPDNFQSRRPNTSFCFLDIRSPGLGDTAMYLCATSRDYTGQSRLAIYEQYFGPGTRLTVT.